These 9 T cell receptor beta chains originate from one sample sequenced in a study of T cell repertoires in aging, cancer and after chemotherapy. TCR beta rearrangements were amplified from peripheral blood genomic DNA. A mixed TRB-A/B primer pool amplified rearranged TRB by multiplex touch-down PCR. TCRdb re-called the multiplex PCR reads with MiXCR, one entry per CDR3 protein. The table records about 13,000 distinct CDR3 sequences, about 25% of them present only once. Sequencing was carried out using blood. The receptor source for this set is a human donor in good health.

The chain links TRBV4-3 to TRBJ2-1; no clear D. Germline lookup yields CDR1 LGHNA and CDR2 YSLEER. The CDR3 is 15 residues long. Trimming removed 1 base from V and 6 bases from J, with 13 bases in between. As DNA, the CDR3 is TGCGCCAGCAGCCAAGGGCGGATCACACTCAATGAGCAGTTCTTC. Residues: CASSQGRITLNEQFF.

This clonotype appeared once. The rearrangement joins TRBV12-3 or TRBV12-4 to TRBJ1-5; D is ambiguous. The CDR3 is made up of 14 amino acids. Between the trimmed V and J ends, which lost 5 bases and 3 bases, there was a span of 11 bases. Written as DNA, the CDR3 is TGTGCCAGCAGTGTCCGTAGGATCAATCAGCCCCAGCATTTT. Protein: CASSVRRINQPQHF.

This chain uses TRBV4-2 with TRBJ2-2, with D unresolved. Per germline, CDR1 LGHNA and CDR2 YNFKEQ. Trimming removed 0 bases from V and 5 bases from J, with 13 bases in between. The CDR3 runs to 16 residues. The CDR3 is CASSQDGQRNTGELFF. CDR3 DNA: TGTGCCAGCAGCCAAGATGGGCAGAGGAATACCGGGGAGCTGTTTTTT.

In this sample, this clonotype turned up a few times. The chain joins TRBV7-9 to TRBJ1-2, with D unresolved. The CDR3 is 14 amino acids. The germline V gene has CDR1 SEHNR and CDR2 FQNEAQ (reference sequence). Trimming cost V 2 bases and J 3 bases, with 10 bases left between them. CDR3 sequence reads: CASSLKDLYYGYTF. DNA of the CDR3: TGTGCCAGCAGCTTAAAGGACCTATACTATGGCTACACCTTC.

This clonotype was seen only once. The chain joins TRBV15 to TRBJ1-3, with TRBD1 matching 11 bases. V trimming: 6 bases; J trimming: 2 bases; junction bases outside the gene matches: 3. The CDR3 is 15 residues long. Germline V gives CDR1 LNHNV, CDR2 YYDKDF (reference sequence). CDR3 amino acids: CATRPGQGAGNTIYF. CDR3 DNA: TGTGCCACCAGACCGGGACAGGGGGCTGGAAACACCATATATTTT.

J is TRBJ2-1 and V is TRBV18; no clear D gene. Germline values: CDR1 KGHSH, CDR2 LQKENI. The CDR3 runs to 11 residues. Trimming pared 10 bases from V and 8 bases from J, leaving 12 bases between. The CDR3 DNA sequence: TGTGCCACCGTAAAAATAGATGAGCAGTTCTTC. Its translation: CATVKIDEQFF. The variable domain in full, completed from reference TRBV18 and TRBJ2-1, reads NAGVMQNPRHLVRRRGQEARLRCSPMKGHSHVYWYRQLPEEGLKFMVYLQKENIIDESGMPKERFSAEFPKEGPSILRIQQVVRGDSAAYFCATVKIDEQFFGPGTRLTVL.

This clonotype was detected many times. CDR3 DNA sequence: TGTGCCAGTAGTGCGAAAATATCCTACGAGCAGTACTTC. It is translated as CASSAKISYEQYF. The V call is TRBV19, the J call TRBJ2-7; no reliable D call. Trimming took off 5 bases at V and 1 base at J, with 9 bases between the two ends. Germline values: CDR1 LNHDA, CDR2 SQIVND (reference sequence). CDR3 length: 13 residues.

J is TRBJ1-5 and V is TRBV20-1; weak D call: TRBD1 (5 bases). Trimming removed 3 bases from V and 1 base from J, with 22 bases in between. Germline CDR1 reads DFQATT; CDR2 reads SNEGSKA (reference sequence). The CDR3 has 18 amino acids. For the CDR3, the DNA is TGCAGTGCTAGGCACAGACGGCGGGCAGGGTTAAGCAATCAGCCCCAGCATTTT. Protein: CSARHRRRAGLSNQPQHF.

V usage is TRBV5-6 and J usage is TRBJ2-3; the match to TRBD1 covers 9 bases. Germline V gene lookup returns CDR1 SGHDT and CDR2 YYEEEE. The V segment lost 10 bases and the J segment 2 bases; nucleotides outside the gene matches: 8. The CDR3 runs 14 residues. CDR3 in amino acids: CAGNRGLSTDTQYF. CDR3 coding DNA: TGTGCCGGCAACAGGGGGCTATCCACAGATACGCAGTATTTT. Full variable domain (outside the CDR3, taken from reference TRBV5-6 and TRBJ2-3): DAGVTQSPTHLIKTRGQQVTLRCSPKSGHDTVSWYQQALGQGPQFIFQYYEEEERQRGNFPDRFSGHQFPNYSSELNVNALLLGDSALYLCAGNRGLSTDTQYFGPGTRLTVL.